These T cell receptor beta chains were read from a single sample in a study of T cell responses to AZD1222 COVID-19 vaccine. Clones were read by immunoSEQ multiplex PCR, and TCRdb kept only the in-frame ones, dropping some. The sample consists of 95,000 to 110,000 clones, 86% of them appearing once. Material: peripheral blood, obtained 28 days after the second dose of the MenACWY control vaccine. The receptors here all came from an adult who received the MenACWY meningococcal vaccine as a control. CDR3s include the opening cysteine and the closing phenylalanine or tryptophan. A D gene is named only where the DNA matches it firmly.

cdr3_aa: CATWRITEAFF
d_call: NA
v_call: TRBV28
j_call: TRBJ1-1

cdr3_aa: CASRFRQGAHTEAFF
d_call: TRBD1
v_call: TRBV11-2
j_call: TRBJ1-1

cdr3_aa: CASSPGGAAFF
d_call: NA
v_call: TRBV3-1/TRBV3-2
j_call: TRBJ1-1

cdr3_aa: CASSFPISGQNNEQFF
d_call: TRBD1
v_call: TRBV5-4
j_call: TRBJ2-1

cdr3_aa: CASSFYPDRVGDTQYF
d_call: TRBD1
v_call: TRBV5-1
j_call: TRBJ2-3

cdr3_aa: CASITSARGNTEAFF
d_call: NA
v_call: TRBV7-9
j_call: TRBJ1-1

cdr3_aa: CASSSVTAAYEQYF
d_call: NA
v_call: TRBV7-2
j_call: TRBJ2-7

cdr3_aa: CASRLSGQAAYEQYF
d_call: TRBD1
v_call: TRBV19
j_call: TRBJ2-7

cdr3_aa: CASSETGGTEAFF
d_call: TRBD1
v_call: TRBV12-3/TRBV12-4
j_call: TRBJ1-1

cdr3_aa: CASSRIGQGNQPQHF
d_call: TRBD1
v_call: TRBV4-1
j_call: TRBJ1-5

cdr3_aa: CASSPPGTSGGYEQFF
d_call: TRBD2
v_call: TRBV27
j_call: TRBJ2-1

cdr3_aa: CASSLARTVPPIRSYNSPLHF
d_call: NA
v_call: TRBV9
j_call: TRBJ1-6

cdr3_aa: CASSKPDRGAEKLFF
d_call: TRBD1
v_call: TRBV5-4
j_call: TRBJ1-4

cdr3_aa: CASSTGLAGGPTGELFF
d_call: TRBD2
v_call: TRBV5-4
j_call: TRBJ2-2

cdr3_aa: CASSEPPRGPDNEQFF
d_call: NA
v_call: TRBV10-1
j_call: TRBJ2-1

cdr3_aa: CASSPLQGSGGTDTQYF
d_call: NA
v_call: TRBV18
j_call: TRBJ2-3

cdr3_aa: CASSLVSGREQYF
d_call: NA
v_call: TRBV5-4
j_call: TRBJ2-7

cdr3_aa: CASSLGSGSPLHF
d_call: NA
v_call: TRBV6-5
j_call: TRBJ1-6

cdr3_aa: CASSLQGQGFQGAFF
d_call: TRBD1
v_call: TRBV2
j_call: TRBJ1-1

cdr3_aa: CASSLRHPPYEQYF
d_call: NA
v_call: TRBV7-2
j_call: TRBJ2-7

cdr3_aa: CASSLLVASGGAETQYF
d_call: TRBD2
v_call: TRBV7-9
j_call: TRBJ2-5

cdr3_aa: CAWSVRKRGEKLFF
d_call: NA
v_call: TRBV30
j_call: TRBJ1-4